The 18 T cell receptor beta chains given below trace back to one sample, sequenced in a study of prognosis after radiotherapy for stage I lung cancer. Multiplex PCR, run in two rounds, amplified TCR beta CDR3 from genomic DNA. With primers specific to each TRBV and TRBJ gene, the first-round PCR was performed. TCRdb passed the multiplex PCR reads through MiXCR, listing each CDR3 protein once. The data contain 13,000 or so distinct CDR3 sequences, approximately 50% of them singletons. Sequencing used PBMCs, obtained before or after stereotactic body radiation therapy (not recorded which). These receptors all stem from a donor over 45 with non-small cell lung cancer.

This sequence joins TRBV12-3 or TRBV12-4 and TRBJ1-1; D gene uncertain. V lost 4 bases to trimming and J lost 0 bases, with 12 bases between them. There are 15 residues in the CDR3. The CDR3 region has the DNA TGTGCCAGCAGTTCACGATGGGCTTTGAACACTGAAGCTTTCTTT. This codes for CASSSRWALNTEAFF.

Many counts were recorded for this clonotype. This chain links TRBV5-8 with TRBJ2-3, with D perhaps TRBD1 or TRBD2 (7 bases each). CDR3 size: 13 residues. Trimming left V 7 bases short and J 3 bases short, with 12 bases between. Germline CDR1 reads SGHTS; CDR2 reads YDEGEE. CDR3 loop: CASLQGGTDTQYF. The CDR3 DNA is TGTGCCAGCCTCCAGGGGGGGACAGATACGCAGTATTTT.

Only a few counts were recorded for this clonotype. A much larger clone lies one base from this, so it may be a read error. The rearrangement links TRBV20-1 to TRBJ2-1; weak D call: TRBD2 (5 bases). The CDR3 runs to 13 residues. Germline V gives CDR1 DFQATT, CDR2 SNEGSKA (reference sequence). V was shortened by 4 bases and J by 8 bases, with 15 bases between the two germline ends. The CDR3: CSAKPGKGDEQFF. CDR3 DNA sequence: TGCAGTGCTAAGCCGGGAAAGGGCGATGAGCAGTTCTTC.

By proportion, this clonotype is medium-sized. The chain carries TRBV6-1 and TRBJ1-2; D is possibly TRBD1 (6 bases). V was shortened by 3 bases and J by 5 bases, with 13 bases between the two germline ends. CDR3 length equals 14 residues. CDR1 is MNHNS and CDR2 is SASEGT in the germline V gene. CDR3 nucleotides: TGTGCCAGCAGTGACAGGGGTACGCTATATGGCTACACCTTC. Amino acid sequence: CASSDRGTLYGYTF.

This clonotype appeared once. At one boundary the junction diverges from the germline segment, which might be a read error. This chain uses TRBV12-3 or TRBV12-4 with TRBJ1-5, with 7 nucleotides matching TRBD1. The CDR3 contains 12 residues. CDR3 DNA sequence: TGTGTCAGCAGGGGGGATGGTCAGCCCCAGCATTTT. It translates to CVSRGDGQPQHF.

This clonotype was counted ten times or more. The chain links TRBV6-2 or TRBV6-3 to TRBJ1-5, with 8 bases identical to TRBD1. V was pared by 5 bases and J by 6 bases, with 9 bases of the junction left unmatched. The CDR3 has 15 amino acids. Germline V lookup: CDR1 MNHEY, CDR2 SVGEGT. Here the CDR3 DNA reads TGTGCCAGCAGTACTCAGGGGGCGCTCGGTCAGCCCCAGCATTTT. Translation: CASSTQGALGQPQHF.

This clonotype appeared many times. The chain combines TRBV20-1 with TRBJ2-6; D uncertain. V was shortened by 2 bases and J by 2 bases, with 10 bases between the two germline ends. This CDR3 comprises 15 residues. Per the germline V gene, CDR1 is DFQATT and CDR2 is SNEGSKA (reference sequence). The CDR3 bases are TGCAGTGCTAGATCGCGCGCGACTGGGGCCAACGTCCTGACTTTC. Protein sequence: CSARSRATGANVLTF.

A word on this clonotype: A read error may explain this, as a much larger clone is one base away. This sequence joins TRBV10-2 and TRBJ2-5; D not resolved. The V gene's germline CDR1 is WSHSY and CDR2 SAAADI. V lost 0 bases and J 7 bases, leaving 12 bases between the germline ends. The CDR3 is 14 amino acids. The CDR3 reads CASSESMVVGTQYF. CDR3 bases: TGCGCCAGCAGTGAGTCGATGGTGGTAGGGACCCAGTACTTC.

This clonotype was seen at least ten times. This rearrangement joins TRBV3-1 to TRBJ1-5, with 9 nucleotides matching TRBD1. Per the germline V gene, CDR1 is LGHDT and CDR2 is YNNKEL (reference sequence). J lost 3 bases, V lost 0 bases, and 9 bases had no gene match. The CDR3 has 18 amino acids. The CDR3 loop reads CASSQDHPGQGNNQPQHF. Written as DNA, the CDR3 is TGTGCCAGCAGCCAAGACCACCCGGGACAGGGTAACAATCAGCCCCAGCATTTT.

This clonotype was counted many times. This chain links TRBV14 with TRBJ2-1; D unclear. V shed 4 bases and J shed 0 bases, with 16 bases lying between them. The germline gives CDR1 SGHDN, CDR2 FVKESK. This CDR3 has 17 amino acids. CDR3 residues: CASSPSLADSSYNEQFF. The CDR3 DNA reads as TGTGCCAGCAGCCCTTCTTTAGCCGATAGCTCCTACAATGAGCAGTTCTTC.

This rearrangement joins TRBV2 to TRBJ1-2; D gene ambiguous. Germline V CDR1 and CDR2: SNHLY, FYNNEI. V was shortened by 1 base and J by 10 bases, with 13 bases between the two germline ends. The CDR3 extends over 13 amino acids. CDR3 residues: CASSEGVVDVYTF. The CDR3 DNA reads TGTGCCAGCAGTGAAGGAGTTGTTGATGTCTACACCTTC.

There are a few counts of this clonotype. A far larger clone is only one base removed, so a read error is likely. The rearrangement links TRBV27 to TRBJ1-6; 10 nucleotides agree with TRBD1. The end of the DNA is better explained by TRBJ1-1, so the J call may be wrong. Germline V gives CDR1 MNHEY, CDR2 SMNVEV (reference sequence). The CDR3 spans 15 residues. CDR3 nucleotides: TGTGCCAGCAGTTGGCCGGGACAGGGGATAAGTGGAGCTTTCTTT. Amino acids: CASSWPGQGISGAFF.

This rearrangement joins TRBV6-1 to TRBJ1-6; 10 bases fit TRBD1. From germline, CDR1 is MNHNS and CDR2 SASEGT. V lost 6 bases and J lost 8; bases outside the gene matches: 4. This CDR3 contains 14 residues. This chain's CDR3 is CASSRDRGHSPLHF. CDR3 bases: TGTGCCAGCAGCAGAGACAGGGGGCATTCACCCCTCCACTTT.

This clonotype was picked up many times. This rearrangement joins TRBV6-5 to TRBJ1-5; D gene uncertain. Trimming took 4 bases from V and 4 from J, leaving 8 bases between them. Germline V CDR1 and CDR2: MNHEY, SVGAGI. CDR3 size: 13 residues. For the CDR3, the DNA is TGTGCCAGCAGTTTCACAGAGAATCAGCCCCAGCATTTT. As protein: CASSFTENQPQHF.

As to this clonotype: The likely explanation is a read error, given a far larger clone one base away. The chain joins TRBV28 to TRBJ1-1, with 11 bases matching TRBD1. After removal of 5 bases from V and 3 bases from J, the junction contained 5 bases not matched to a gene. The germline V gene encodes CDR1 MDHEN and CDR2 SYDVKM. This CDR3 is 15 amino acids long. CDR3 bases: TGTGCCAGCAGTCGGCCGGGACAGGGGGACACTGAAGCTTTCTTT. The encoded protein is CASSRPGQGDTEAFF. Complete variable domain (other parts from reference TRBV28 and TRBJ1-1): DVKVTQSSRYLVKRTGEKVFLECVQDMDHENMFWYRQDPGLGLRLIYFSYDVKMKEKGDIPEGYSVSREKKERFSLILESASTNQTSMYLCASSRPGQGDTEAFFGQGTRLTVV.

This clonotype has just a few counts. A single base separates this from a much larger clone, so it may be a read error. The rearrangement links TRBV4-1 to TRBJ2-1; D possibly uses TRBD1 or TRBD2 (6 bases each). CDR3 size: 15 residues. Germline V lookup: CDR1 MGHRA, CDR2 YSYEKL. Trimming removed 7 bases at V and 9 bases at J, with 22 bases between. DNA of the CDR3: TGCGCCAGCATCCCCGGGGACTTAGGAGGGGGTGAGCAGTTCTTC. This codes for CASIPGDLGGGEQFF.

This clonotype was recorded many times. The chain has TRBV20-1 and TRBJ2-1, with 8 bases matching TRBD1. V lost 6 bases and J lost 9; bases outside the gene matches: 7. In germline, CDR1 is DFQATT, CDR2 SNEGSKA (reference sequence). The CDR3 length is 12 residues. The CDR3 region is CSADDRGGEQFF. In DNA, the CDR3 is TGCAGTGCAGACGACAGGGGTGGTGAGCAGTTCTTC.

This clonotype has at least ten counts. The J gene is TRBJ2-7, the V gene TRBV18; D is perhaps TRBD1 or TRBD2 (5 bases each). Trimming removed 0 bases at V and 2 bases at J, with 8 bases between. Germline V gene data show CDR1 as KGHSH and CDR2 as LQKENI. The CDR3 consists of 14 residues. For the CDR3, the DNA is TGTGCCAGCTCACCACCGGGACCGACCTACGAGCAGTACTTC. Its translation is CASSPPGPTYEQYF. The full variable domain, its missing parts supplied by reference TRBV18 and TRBJ2-7, is NAGVMQNPRHLVRRRGQEARLRCSPMKGHSHVYWYRQLPEEGLKFMVYLQKENIIDESGMPKERFSAEFPKEGPSILRIQQVVRGDSAAYFCASSPPGPTYEQYFGPGTRLTVT.